The rows below give T cell receptor beta chains drawn from one sample of a study of OX40 agonist ivuxolimab in advanced cancers. Some clones are missing from TCRdb's copy, which holds only in-frame ones; the method was immunoSEQ multiplex PCR. The repertoire has about 97,000 clones, roughly 90% of them found once; the top ten carry less than 6.5%. Specimen: CD4+ or CD8+ T cells sorted from blood, collected in a trial of the OX40 agonist ivuxolimab. These receptors were taken from an adult with an advanced solid tumor such as melanoma, head and neck, liver or kidney cancer. Both conserved end residues are part of each CDR3.

cdr3_length v_call cdr3_aa
14 TRBV7-6 CASSLGPGNTEAFF
18 TRBV7-3 CASSLSSLSTSGANVLTF
13 TRBV7-9 CASSLVSNQPQHF
14 TRBV29-1 CSANRGQAYAEAFF
16 TRBV19 CASSIVGGVSNQPQHF
13 TRBV18 CASSVGGQETQYF
13 TRBV30 CAWSVGEDRPQHF
14 TRBV5-4 CASSLPRENTEAFF
14 TRBV15 CATSREGTGSEQYF
17 TRBV5-4 CASTLSGGGKAYNEQFF
15 TRBV30 CAWSMGGLSNQPQHF
14 TRBV9 CASSVASSYNEQFF
13 TRBV2 CAGTAQDSYEQYF
16 TRBV16 CASSQSGHSPTDTQYF
16 TRBV5-1 CASSFRDPKRDNEQFF
18 TRBV11-2 CASSFGGTSRAGGETQYF
14 TRBV2 CASSDRSGANVLTF
15 TRBV4-2 CASSQFLSGDYGYTF
14 TRBV9 CASSADYGTGELFF
16 TRBV7-8 CASSATAGTAYNEQFF
16 TRBV13 CASSGRKVSGANVLTF
14 TRBV7-1 CASSYLAGPNEQFF
17 TRBV11-2 CASSPSQGAGFQETQYF
15 TRBV6-4 CASSDSTAGGTEAFF
14 TRBV29-1 CSVELAGVSYEQYF
13 TRBV11-2 CASSLGQHYEQYF
14 TRBV10-2 CASRTSGRTDTQYF
13 TRBV10-3 CAISRESNQPQHF
14 TRBV18 CASSPPTGGYEQYF
13 TRBV30 CAWIKGWATEAFF
15 TRBV5-6 CASSFTGTGFTEAFF
14 TRBV4-3 CASSRERVNYGYTF
14 TRBV2 CASSERVGVANAFF
13 TRBV12-5 CASGSGMGYGYTF
16 TRBV7-8 CASSLMGRVSNQPQHF
13 TRBV7-9 CASENQYQETQYF